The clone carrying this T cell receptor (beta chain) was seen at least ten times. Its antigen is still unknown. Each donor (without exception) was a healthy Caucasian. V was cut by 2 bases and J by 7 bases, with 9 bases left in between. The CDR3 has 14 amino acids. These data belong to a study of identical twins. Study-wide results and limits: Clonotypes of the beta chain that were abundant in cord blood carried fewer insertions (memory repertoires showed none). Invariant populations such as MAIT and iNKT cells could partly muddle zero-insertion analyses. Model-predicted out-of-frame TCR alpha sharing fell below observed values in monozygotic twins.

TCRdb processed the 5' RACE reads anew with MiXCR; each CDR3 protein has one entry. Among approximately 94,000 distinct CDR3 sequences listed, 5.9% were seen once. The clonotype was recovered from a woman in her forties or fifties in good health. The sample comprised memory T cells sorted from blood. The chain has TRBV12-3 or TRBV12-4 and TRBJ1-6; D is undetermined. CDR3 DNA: TGTGCCAGCAGTTTACGTGAGGGCAATTCACCCCTCCACTTT. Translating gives CASSLREGNSPLHF.